This TCR beta chain originates from a study of memory CD4+ T cells and cytomegalovirus serostatus. Study summary: Of the healthy Belgian adults, nine or ten were CMV seropositive and about 24 seronegative.

The sort gate was single viable CD3+CD4+CD8-CD45RO+ cells for memory CD4+ T cells. V was trimmed by 3 bases and J by 1 base, leaving 4 bases between them. Germline values: CDR1 MDHEN, CDR2 SYDVKM. This CDR3 has 13 residues. Libraries were prepared by immunoSEQ multiplex PCR; TCRdb keeps only in-frame clonotypes and omits some of them. The sample lists about 67,000 clones, 60% to 85% seen once, with about 4.7% in the top ten. General observations from the study: CMV serostatus prediction reached median AUC roughly 0.95, or 0.91 with US-trained model. Of 150 to 200 reported CMV TCRbeta sequences, about 67 were found in memory CD4+ repertoires.

Details on this clone: Its antigen remains unknown.

The origin of this receptor is an adult in good health and CMV-seropositive. J is TRBJ1-5 and V is TRBV28; the D is unclear. The sequenced sample consisted of memory CD4+ T cells from blood. The chain's CDR3 is CASSLDSNQPQHF. CDR3 DNA: TGTGCCAGCAGTTTGGACAGCAATCAGCCCCAGCATTTT.